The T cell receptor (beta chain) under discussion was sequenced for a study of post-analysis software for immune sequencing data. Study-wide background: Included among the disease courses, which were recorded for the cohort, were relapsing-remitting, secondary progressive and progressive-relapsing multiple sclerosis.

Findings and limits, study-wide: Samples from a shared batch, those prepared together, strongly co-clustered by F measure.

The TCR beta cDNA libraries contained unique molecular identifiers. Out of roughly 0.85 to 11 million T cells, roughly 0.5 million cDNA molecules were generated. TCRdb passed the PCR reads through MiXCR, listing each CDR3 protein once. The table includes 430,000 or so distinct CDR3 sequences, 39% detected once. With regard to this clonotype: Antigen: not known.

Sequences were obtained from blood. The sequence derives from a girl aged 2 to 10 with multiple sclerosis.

The CDR3, as DNA: TGTGCCAGCTCACCACCGGGACAGGGGGCGCTATCCGGCGCAAACGAGCAGTACTTC. Encoded protein: CASSPPGQGALSGANEQYF. The chain recombines TRBV18 with TRBJ2-5; 12 nucleotides match TRBD1. The last part of the DNA fits TRBJ2-7 better; the J call may be wrong. Germline-derived CDR1 and CDR2 are KGHSH and LQKENI. CDR3 length equals 19 residues.